This T cell receptor (beta chain) originates from a study of cytomegalovirus exposure and HLA in healthy donors. Findings and caveats of the study: Reported results showed that the classifier diagnosed cytomegalovirus status with high specificity and sensitivity. In the 120 validation repertoires, just under 95% of cluster scores exceeded 0, per a later analysis. Some TCR beta chains (roughly 150 of them) were listed as cytomegalovirus-associated.

About this clone: The antigen is undetermined.

Sequenced by immunoSEQ multiplex PCR; TCRdb stores in-frame clones only, minus some. The sample carries 90,000 to 110,000 clones, about 88% recorded once. Trimming at V came to 5 bases and at J to 4 bases, leaving 7 bases not matched to a gene. The CDR3 consists of 16 residues. Germline V gives CDR1 MNHEY, CDR2 SMNVEV (reference sequence). Separation from the roughly 670-subject first cohort characterized the 120-subject validation cohort, to which the donors belonged. The chain couples TRBV27 to TRBJ1-5, with TRBD1 matching 11 bases. Sequencing was carried out using PBMCs. This TCR derives from a woman aged 18-29 years in good health and CMV-seronegative. The CDR3 loop is CASSGTGGRTNQPQHF. The CDR3 coding sequence is TGTGCCAGCAGTGGGACAGGGGGTCGGACTAATCAGCCCCAGCATTTT.